The 18 T cell receptor beta chains presented below share a single source sample, sequenced in a study of cytomegalovirus exposure and HLA in healthy donors. Amplification used 60 Vbeta primers and 13 Jbeta primers. Generated by immunoSEQ multiplex PCR, the TCRdb table keeps only in-frame clones and is missing some. Of under 150,000 clones listed, approximately 80% are singletons. The sequenced sample consisted of PBMCs. The source is a human donor in good health.

This chain uses TRBV4-1 with TRBJ2-5; D is perhaps TRBD2 (7 bases). Trimming took 4 bases from V and 7 from J, leaving 19 bases between them. The CDR3 covers 15 residues. Germline V lookup: CDR1 MGHRA, CDR2 YSYEKL. CDR3 amino acids: CASSRAGAYAGTQYF. The CDR3, as DNA: TGCGCCAGCAGCCGTGCGGGGGCCTACGCAGGGACCCAGTACTTC.

The gene calls are TRBV7-9 and TRBJ2-1; 8 bases agree with TRBD2. The junction had 9 bases not matched to a gene; V was cut back by 8 bases and J by 0 bases. Germline V CDR1 and CDR2: SEHNR, FQNEAQ (reference sequence). This CDR3 contains 16 residues. The CDR3 region has the DNA TGTGCCAGCGTCTTTTCGGGGGGGCACTCCTACAATGAGCAGTTCTTC. Its translation: CASVFSGGHSYNEQFF.

The V call is TRBV5-4, the J call TRBJ1-1, with D possibly being TRBD1 (5 bases). The length of the CDR3 is 14 residues. Germline V gives CDR1 SGHNT, CDR2 YYREEE (reference sequence). Deletions cut 0 bases from V and 4 bases from J, with 10 bases between. CDR3 region: CASSLERGGTEAFF. DNA for the CDR3: TGTGCCAGCAGCTTGGAACGCGGGGGCACTGAAGCTTTCTTT. Using reference TRBV5-4 and TRBJ1-1 for the parts outside the CDR3, the full variable domain is ETGVTQSPTHLIKTRGQQVTLRCSSQSGHNTVSWYQQALGQGPQFIFQYYREEENGRGNFPPRFSGLQFPNYSSELNVNALELDDSALYLCASSLERGGTEAFFGQGTRLTVV.

The V and J genes are TRBV19 and TRBJ2-3; the match to TRBD1 covers 9 bases. Germline-derived CDR1 and CDR2 are LNHDA and SQIVND (reference sequence). CDR3 length: 15 residues. V was pared by 6 bases and J by 2 bases, with 6 bases of the junction left unmatched. Here the CDR3 reads CASRQQGAVTDTQYF. DNA of the CDR3: TGTGCCAGTAGACAACAGGGGGCCGTCACAGATACGCAGTATTTT.

The chain employs TRBV6-5 and TRBJ1-4; 7 positions agree with TRBD1. After removal of 7 bases from V and 5 bases from J, the junction contained 7 bases not matched to a gene. CDR1 and CDR2 from the germline V gene are MNHEY and SVGAGI. CDR3 length: 14 amino acids. The CDR3 loop is CASTEGTVNEKLFF. For the CDR3, the DNA is TGTGCCAGCACCGAAGGGACAGTGAATGAAAAACTGTTTTTT.

This sequence joins TRBV5-1 and TRBJ2-5; 11 positions match TRBD1. With V trimmed by 3 bases and J by 1 base, 8 bases remained unmatched. The CDR3 is 17 residues long. Germline CDR1 and CDR2: SGHRS and YFSETQ. The CDR3 nucleotides are TGCGCCAGCAGCTCTCCGACCGGGACAGGGGGCCAAGAGACCCAGTACTTC. This translates into CASSSPTGTGGQETQYF.

Here the CDR3 DNA reads TGTGCCAGCAGTTTGGGTACAGCCTACAATGAGCAGTTCTTC. It is translated as CASSLGTAYNEQFF. The chain employs TRBV27 and TRBJ2-1; D is ambiguous. This CDR3 comprises 14 residues. V dropped 3 bases and J dropped 2 bases, with 8 bases sitting between them. Germline V gene lookup returns CDR1 MNHEY and CDR2 SMNVEV (reference sequence).

The V gene is TRBV5-6, the J gene TRBJ2-2, with D possibly being TRBD1 (6 bases). The CDR3 runs 15 residues. Germline lookup yields CDR1 SGHDT and CDR2 YYEEEE. Trimming pared 3 bases from V and 3 bases from J, leaving 12 bases between. The CDR3 DNA reads TGTGCCAGCAGCTCAGGGGTGTTGGACACCGGGGAGCTGTTTTTT. It is translated as CASSSGVLDTGELFF.

The chain recombines TRBV6-5 with TRBJ2-7; weak D call: TRBD2 (6 bases). Germline V lookup: CDR1 MNHEY, CDR2 SVGAGI. CDR3 size: 14 residues. The V end lost 8 bases, the J end lost 4 bases, and 18 bases lay between the germline ends. The CDR3 coding sequence is TGTGCCAGCTTTAAACGGGGGTTGGGATACGAGCAGTACTTC. The encoded protein is CASFKRGLGYEQYF.

The gene calls are TRBV2 and TRBJ2-5, with TRBD2 matching 10 bases. CDR1 is SNHLY, CDR2 FYNNEI, per germline. The CDR3 runs to 17 residues. The V gene end was trimmed by 3 bases and the J gene end by 0 bases; junction bases not matched to a gene: 7. This CDR3 is CASSDGLAGVNQETQYF. The CDR3 coding sequence is TGTGCCAGCAGTGATGGTCTAGCGGGGGTGAACCAAGAGACCCAGTACTTC.

The chain combines TRBV2 with TRBJ1-2; D gene uncertain. The CDR3 sequence is 12 residues long. Germline V gene sequence: CDR1 SNHLY, CDR2 FYNNEI. The V and J ends lost 7 bases and 10 bases respectively, with 16 bases between them. CDR3 nucleotide sequence: TGTGCCAGCACCAGTAGCGTCTCCGACTACACCTTC. This translates into CASTSSVSDYTF.

V and J are TRBV9 and TRBJ2-1; weak D call: TRBD1 (6 bases). V lost 4 bases and J 10 bases, leaving 12 bases between the germline ends. From germline, CDR1 is SGDLS and CDR2 YYNGEE. The CDR3 is 12 amino acids. The CDR3 is CASSLQGEEQFF. CDR3 coding DNA: TGTGCCAGCAGCCTACAGGGAGAGGAGCAGTTCTTC.

V is TRBV2 and J is TRBJ2-7; the match to TRBD1 covers 8 bases. The CDR3 covers 15 residues. Trimming took 6 bases from V and 2 from J; bases not matched to a gene: 9. Germline V CDR1 and CDR2: SNHLY, FYNNEI. The CDR3 sequence: CASSAGTGFTYEQYF. The CDR3 nucleotides read TGTGCCAGCAGCGCCGGGACAGGATTCACCTACGAGCAGTACTTC.

Notes on this clone: The conserved phenylalanine or tryptophan normally closing the CDR3 is absent here, so this likely arose from a read error. The DNA is omitted, as the CDR3 cannot be located on it reliably, and the CDR3 follows TCRdb's listing. The J gene is TRBJ2-7, the V gene TRBV4-2; the tabulated D call, TRBD2, remains unverified against the DNA. Including both end residues, the CDR3 is 9 amino acids long. Germline assignment: CDR1 LGHNA and CDR2 YNFKEQ. This CDR3 reads CASSQGPGG.

CDR3 nucleotide sequence: TGCGCCAGCAGGGCTAGCTTCGATGAGCAGTTCTTC. Protein product: CASRASFDEQFF. This chain links TRBV10-2 with TRBJ2-1, with D maybe TRBD2 (5 bases). The CDR3 extends over 12 amino acids. Between the trimmed V and J ends, which lost 6 bases and 8 bases, there was a span of 11 bases. CDR1 is WSHSY, CDR2 SAAADI, per germline.

The genes are TRBV9 and TRBJ2-7; 9 nucleotides agree with TRBD1. Per the germline V gene, CDR1 is SGDLS and CDR2 is YYNGEE. J lost 5 bases, V lost 4 bases, and 4 bases had no gene match. This CDR3 has 13 amino acids. CDR3 nucleotide sequence: TGTGCCAGCAGCATTACAGGGGGCGACGAGCAGTACTTC. It encodes CASSITGGDEQYF. Together with reference TRBV9 and TRBJ2-7, the CDR3 gives the full variable domain: DSGVTQTPKHLITATGQRVTLRCSPRSGDLSVYWYQQSLDQGLQFLIQYYNGEERAKGNILERFSAQQFPDLHSELNLSSLELGDSALYFCASSITGGDEQYFGPGTRLTVT.

The DNA of the CDR3 is TGCGCCAGCAGCCAAAACATTCGGACAGGCCAGCCCCAGCATTTT. Residues: CASSQNIRTGQPQHF. J is TRBJ1-5 and V is TRBV4-3, with TRBD1 identical over 7 bases. The CDR3 is 15 residues long. Germline trimming cut 2 bases from V and 7 bases from J; bases unmatched to any gene: 8. Germline loops: CDR1 LGHNA, CDR2 YSLEER.

This chain connects TRBV20-1 to TRBJ2-3, with a weak D call TRBD2 (5 bases). Per the germline V gene, CDR1 is DFQATT and CDR2 is SNEGSKA (reference sequence). Trimming stripped 3 bases from V and 6 bases from J, with 7 bases between. This CDR3 region has 11 residues. CDR3 sequence reads: CSASSGDTQYF. The CDR3 nucleotides are TGCAGTGCTAGTTCGGGGGATACGCAGTATTTT.